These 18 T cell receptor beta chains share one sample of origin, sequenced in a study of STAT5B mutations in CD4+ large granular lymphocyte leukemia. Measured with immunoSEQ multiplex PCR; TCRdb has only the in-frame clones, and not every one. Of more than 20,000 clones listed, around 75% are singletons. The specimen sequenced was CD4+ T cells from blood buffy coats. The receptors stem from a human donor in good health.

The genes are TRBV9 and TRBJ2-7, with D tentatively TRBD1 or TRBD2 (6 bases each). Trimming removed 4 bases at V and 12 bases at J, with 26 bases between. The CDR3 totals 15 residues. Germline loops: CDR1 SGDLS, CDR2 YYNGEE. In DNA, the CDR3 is TGTGCCAGCAGCATACCGTCCCGCGGGACAAAATTTCGGTACTTC. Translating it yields CASSIPSRGTKFRYF.

The DNA of the CDR3 is TGCGCCAGCAGCTTGGTACTACAGGGGAACACTGAAGCTTTCTTT. It is translated as CASSLVLQGNTEAFF. The chain combines TRBV5-1 with TRBJ1-1; D may be TRBD1 (6 bases). This CDR3 contains 15 residues. Trimming stripped 0 bases from V and 1 base from J, with 10 bases between. Germline V gene lookup returns CDR1 SGHRS and CDR2 YFSETQ. The whole variable domain, remainder taken from reference TRBV5-1 and TRBJ1-1, is KAGVTQTPRYLIKTRGQQVTLSCSPISGHRSVSWYQQTPGQGLQFLFEYFSETQRNKGNFPGRFSGRQFSNSRSEMNVSTLELGDSALYLCASSLVLQGNTEAFFGQGTRLTVV.

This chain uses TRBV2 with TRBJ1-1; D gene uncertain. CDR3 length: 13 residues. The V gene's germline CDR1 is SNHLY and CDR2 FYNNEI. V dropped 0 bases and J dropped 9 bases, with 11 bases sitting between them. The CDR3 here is CASSEAEGEKAFF. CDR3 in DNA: TGTGCCAGCAGTGAAGCGGAGGGAGAAAAAGCTTTCTTT.

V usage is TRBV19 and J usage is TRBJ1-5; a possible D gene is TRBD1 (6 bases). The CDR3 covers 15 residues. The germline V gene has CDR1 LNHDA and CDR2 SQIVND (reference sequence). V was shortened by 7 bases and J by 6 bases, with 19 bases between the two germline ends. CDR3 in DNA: TGTGCCAGTACTACTCCGGGACAAGGGACTCAGCCCCAGCATTTT. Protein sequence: CASTTPGQGTQPQHF.

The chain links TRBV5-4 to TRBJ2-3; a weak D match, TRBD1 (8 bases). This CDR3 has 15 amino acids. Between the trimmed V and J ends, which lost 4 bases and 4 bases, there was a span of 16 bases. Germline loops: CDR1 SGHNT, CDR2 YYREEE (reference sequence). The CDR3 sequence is CASSKQGGGPDTQYF. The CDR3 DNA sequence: TGTGCCAGCAGCAAACAGGGGGGGGGCCCAGATACGCAGTATTTT. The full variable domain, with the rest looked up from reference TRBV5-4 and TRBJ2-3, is ETGVTQSPTHLIKTRGQQVTLRCSSQSGHNTVSWYQQALGQGPQFIFQYYREEENGRGNFPPRFSGLQFPNYSSELNVNALELDDSALYLCASSKQGGGPDTQYFGPGTRLTVL.

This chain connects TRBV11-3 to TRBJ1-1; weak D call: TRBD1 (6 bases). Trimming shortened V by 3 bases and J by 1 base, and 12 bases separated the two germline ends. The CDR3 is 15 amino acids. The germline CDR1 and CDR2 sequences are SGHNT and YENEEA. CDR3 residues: CASSFRGRGNTEAFF. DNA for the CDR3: TGTGCCAGCAGCTTCCGGGGGCGTGGGAACACTGAAGCTTTCTTT.

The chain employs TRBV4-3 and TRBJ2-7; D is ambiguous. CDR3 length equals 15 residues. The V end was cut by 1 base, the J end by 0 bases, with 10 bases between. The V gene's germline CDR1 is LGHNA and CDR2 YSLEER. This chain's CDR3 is CASSQGRNPSYEQYF. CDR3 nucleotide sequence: TGCGCCAGCAGCCAAGGAAGGAACCCCTCCTACGAGCAGTACTTC.

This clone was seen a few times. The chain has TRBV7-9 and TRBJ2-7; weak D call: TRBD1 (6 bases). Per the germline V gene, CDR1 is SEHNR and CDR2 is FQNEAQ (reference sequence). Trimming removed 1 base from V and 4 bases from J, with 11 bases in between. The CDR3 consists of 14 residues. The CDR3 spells CASSLGTAAYEQYF. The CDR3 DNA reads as TGTGCCAGCAGCTTAGGGACAGCCGCGTACGAGCAGTACTTC.

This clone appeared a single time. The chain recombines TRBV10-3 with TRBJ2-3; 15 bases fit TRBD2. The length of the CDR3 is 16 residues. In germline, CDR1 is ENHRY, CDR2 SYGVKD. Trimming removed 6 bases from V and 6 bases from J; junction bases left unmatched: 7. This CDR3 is CAIRPGLAGGRDTQYF. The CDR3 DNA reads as TGTGCCATCAGGCCGGGACTAGCGGGAGGAAGGGATACGCAGTATTTT.

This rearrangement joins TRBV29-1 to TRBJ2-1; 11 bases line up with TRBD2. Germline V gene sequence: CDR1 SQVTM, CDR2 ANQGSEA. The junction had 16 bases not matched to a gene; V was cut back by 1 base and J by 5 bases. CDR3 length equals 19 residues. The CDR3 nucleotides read TGCAGCGTTGAAGTTCGGATGGGGGTAGCGGGAGGGCCAGACAATGAGCAGTTCTTC. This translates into CSVEVRMGVAGGPDNEQFF.

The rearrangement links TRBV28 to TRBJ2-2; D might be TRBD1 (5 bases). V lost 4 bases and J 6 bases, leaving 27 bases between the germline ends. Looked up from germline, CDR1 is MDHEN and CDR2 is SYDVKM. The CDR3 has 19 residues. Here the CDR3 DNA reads TGTGCCAGCAGTTCTCTCCTCCGAACAGGCCCGGGCGGTTCCGGGGAGCTGTTTTTT. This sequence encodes CASSSLLRTGPGGSGELFF.

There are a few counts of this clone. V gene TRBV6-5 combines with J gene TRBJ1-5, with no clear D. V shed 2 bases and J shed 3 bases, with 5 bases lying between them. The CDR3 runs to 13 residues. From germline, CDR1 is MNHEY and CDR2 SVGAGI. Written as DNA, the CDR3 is TGTGCCAGCAGTTACCGAAACAATCAGCCCCAGCATTTT. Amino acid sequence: CASSYRNNQPQHF.

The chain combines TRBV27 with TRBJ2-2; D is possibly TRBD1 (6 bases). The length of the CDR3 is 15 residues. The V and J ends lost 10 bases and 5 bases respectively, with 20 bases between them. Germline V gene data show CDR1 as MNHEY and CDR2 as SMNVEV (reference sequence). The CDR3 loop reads CATEKQGGLTGELFF. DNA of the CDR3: TGTGCCACCGAGAAACAGGGCGGTCTGACCGGGGAGCTGTTTTTT.

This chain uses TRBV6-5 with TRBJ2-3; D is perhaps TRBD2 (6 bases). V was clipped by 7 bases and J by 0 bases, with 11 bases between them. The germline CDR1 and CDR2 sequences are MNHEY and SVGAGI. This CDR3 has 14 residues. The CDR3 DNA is TGTGCCAGCAATCGGCGGGGAAGCACAGATACGCAGTATTTT. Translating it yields CASNRRGSTDTQYF.

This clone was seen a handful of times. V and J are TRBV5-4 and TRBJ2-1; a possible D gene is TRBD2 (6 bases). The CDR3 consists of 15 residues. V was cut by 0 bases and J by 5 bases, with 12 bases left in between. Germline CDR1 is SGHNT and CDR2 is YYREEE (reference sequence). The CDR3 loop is CASSLELASNNEQFF. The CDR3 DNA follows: TGTGCCAGCAGCTTGGAGCTAGCGAGTAACAATGAGCAGTTCTTC.

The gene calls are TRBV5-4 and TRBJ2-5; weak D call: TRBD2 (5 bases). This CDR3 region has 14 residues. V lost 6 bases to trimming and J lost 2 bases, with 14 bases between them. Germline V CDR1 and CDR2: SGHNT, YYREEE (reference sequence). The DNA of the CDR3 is TGTGCCAGCACCGATCGGGGTACTCAAGAGACCCAGTACTTC. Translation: CASTDRGTQETQYF.

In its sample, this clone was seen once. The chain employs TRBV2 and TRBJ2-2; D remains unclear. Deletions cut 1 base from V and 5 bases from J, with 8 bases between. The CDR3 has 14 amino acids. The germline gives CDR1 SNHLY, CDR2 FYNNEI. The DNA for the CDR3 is TGTGCCAGCAGTGAAGAGACTGGAACCGGGGAGCTGTTTTTT. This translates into CASSEETGTGELFF.

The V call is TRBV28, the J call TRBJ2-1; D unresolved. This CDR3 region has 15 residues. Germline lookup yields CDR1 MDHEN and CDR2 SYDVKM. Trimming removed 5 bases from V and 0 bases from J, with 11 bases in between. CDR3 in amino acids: CASSLTLSSYNEQFF. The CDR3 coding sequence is TGTGCCAGCAGTCTGACTCTGAGCTCCTACAATGAGCAGTTCTTC.